This T cell receptor beta chain was recorded in a study of T cell repertoires in cytomegalovirus infection. Overall study context: Both CMV infection and a matching HLA type were indicated by public TCR beta signatures.

TCRdb reanalysed the reads using MiXCR and keeps one entry per CDR3 protein. This sample carries approximately 180,000 distinct CDR3 sequences, roughly 9.8% of them seen once, and the ten largest clones take roughly 5%. In its sample, this clonotype was seen many times. What it recognizes is unknown. This CDR3 is 13 amino acids long. V shed 5 bases, J shed 4 bases, and the junction held 4 bases outside the gene matches. Germline CDR1 reads SGHVS; CDR2 reads FNYEAQ. Study-wide results and caveats: In two of eight donors, the top clonotype was HLA-C-restricted CMV-specific.

The sequenced sample was PBMCs. This TCR came from a human donor in good health (CMV status not recorded). Some clones in this sample may be carry-over from other donors' samples. V is TRBV7-6 and J is TRBJ1-1, with 7 bases fitting TRBD1. CDR3 DNA sequence: TGTGCCAGCAGCCTCTCAGGGGGCACTGAAGCTTTCTTT. This translates into CASSLSGGTEAFF.